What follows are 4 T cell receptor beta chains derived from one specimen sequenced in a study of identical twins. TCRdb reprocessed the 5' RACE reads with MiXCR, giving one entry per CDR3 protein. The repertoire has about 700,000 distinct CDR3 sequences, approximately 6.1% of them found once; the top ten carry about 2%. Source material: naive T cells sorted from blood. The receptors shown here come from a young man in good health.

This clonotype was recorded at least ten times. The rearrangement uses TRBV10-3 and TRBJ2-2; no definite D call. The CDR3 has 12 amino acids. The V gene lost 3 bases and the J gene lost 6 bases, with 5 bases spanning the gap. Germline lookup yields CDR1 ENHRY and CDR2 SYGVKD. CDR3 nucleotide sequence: TGTGCCATCAGTGAAGGGTCCGGGGAGCTGTTTTTT. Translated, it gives CAISEGSGELFF.

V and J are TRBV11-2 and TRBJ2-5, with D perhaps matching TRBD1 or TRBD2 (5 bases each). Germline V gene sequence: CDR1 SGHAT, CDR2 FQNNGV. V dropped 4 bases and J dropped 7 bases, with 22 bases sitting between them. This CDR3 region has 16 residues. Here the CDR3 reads CASSYPHLGTGWTQYF. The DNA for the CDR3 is TGTGCCAGCAGCTACCCCCATTTGGGGACCGGGTGGACCCAGTACTTC.

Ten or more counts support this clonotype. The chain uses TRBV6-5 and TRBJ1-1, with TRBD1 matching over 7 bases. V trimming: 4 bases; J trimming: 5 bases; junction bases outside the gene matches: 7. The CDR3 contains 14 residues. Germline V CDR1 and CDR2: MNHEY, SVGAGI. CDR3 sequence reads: CASSLQGQGTEAFF. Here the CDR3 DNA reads TGTGCCAGCAGTTTACAGGGGCAAGGAACTGAAGCTTTCTTT.

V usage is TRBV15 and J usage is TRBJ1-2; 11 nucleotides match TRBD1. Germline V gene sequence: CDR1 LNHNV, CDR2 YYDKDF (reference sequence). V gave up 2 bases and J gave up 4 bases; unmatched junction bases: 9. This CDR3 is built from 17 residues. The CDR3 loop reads CATSRNLGQGAPYGYTF. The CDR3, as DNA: TGTGCCACCAGCAGAAATCTCGGACAGGGGGCCCCCTATGGCTACACCTTC.